This TCR beta chain came from a study of yellow fever vaccine responses in identical twins. Study-level findings and limits: Reportedly, twins showed a vaccine T cell response that looked partly convergent and partly personalized.

TCRdb fed the RT-PCR reads into MiXCR, producing one record per CDR3 protein. The data show approximately 5,000 distinct CDR3 sequences, with about three quarters seen just once and 1.5% to 2% held by the top ten. CDR1 SGHRS and CDR2 YFSETQ come from the germline V gene. The germline V and J ends were trimmed by 0 bases and 7 bases, with 14 bases remaining between them. The CDR3 spans 15 residues. This clonotype came up a few times. What it binds is unknown. The gene calls are TRBV5-1 and TRBJ2-1, with D perhaps matching TRBD2 (6 bases). The sample was T cells from blood (PBMCs), unsorted or a sorted subset (not recorded which), taken before or after yellow fever vaccination (not recorded which). This clonotype was obtained from a woman aged 18-29 years who received the yellow fever vaccine. CDR3 DNA: TGCGCCAGCAGCTTGGTGGCATTAGCGGAAAATGAGCAGTTCTTC. Translating it yields CASSLVALAENEQFF.